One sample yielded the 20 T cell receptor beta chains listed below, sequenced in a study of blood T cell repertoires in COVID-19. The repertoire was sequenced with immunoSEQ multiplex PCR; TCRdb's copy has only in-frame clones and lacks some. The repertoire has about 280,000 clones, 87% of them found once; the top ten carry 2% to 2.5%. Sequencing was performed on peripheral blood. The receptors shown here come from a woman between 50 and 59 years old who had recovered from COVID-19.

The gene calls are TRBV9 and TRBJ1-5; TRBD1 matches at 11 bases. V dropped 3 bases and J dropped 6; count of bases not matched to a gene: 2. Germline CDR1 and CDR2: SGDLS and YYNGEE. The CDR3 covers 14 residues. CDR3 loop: CASSAGTGGQPQHF. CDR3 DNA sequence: TGTGCCAGCAGCGCTGGGACAGGGGGTCAGCCCCAGCATTTT.

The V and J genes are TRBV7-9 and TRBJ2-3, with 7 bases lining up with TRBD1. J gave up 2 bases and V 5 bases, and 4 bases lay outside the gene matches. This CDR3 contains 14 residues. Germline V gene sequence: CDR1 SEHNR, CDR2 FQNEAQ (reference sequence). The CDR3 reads CASSVQGYTDTQYF. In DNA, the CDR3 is TGTGCCAGCAGCGTACAGGGGTACACAGATACGCAGTATTTT.

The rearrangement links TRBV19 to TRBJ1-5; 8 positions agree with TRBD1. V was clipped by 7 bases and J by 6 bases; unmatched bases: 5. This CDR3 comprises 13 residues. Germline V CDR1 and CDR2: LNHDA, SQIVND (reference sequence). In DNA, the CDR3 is TGTGCCAGTACCCAGGGGGCGGTTCAGCCCCAGCATTTT. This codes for CASTQGAVQPQHF.

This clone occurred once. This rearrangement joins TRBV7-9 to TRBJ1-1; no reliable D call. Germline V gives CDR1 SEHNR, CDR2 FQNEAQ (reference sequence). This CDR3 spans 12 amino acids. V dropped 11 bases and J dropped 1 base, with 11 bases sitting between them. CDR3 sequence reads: CAVWAGNTEAFF. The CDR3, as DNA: TGTGCCGTCTGGGCGGGGAACACTGAAGCTTTCTTT.

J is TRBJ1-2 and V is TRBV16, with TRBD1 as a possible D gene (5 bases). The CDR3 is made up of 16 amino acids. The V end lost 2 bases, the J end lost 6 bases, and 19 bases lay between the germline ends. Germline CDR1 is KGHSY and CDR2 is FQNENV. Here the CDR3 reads CASSQDGGGMLDGYTF. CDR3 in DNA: TGTGCCAGCAGCCAAGACGGGGGAGGAATGCTAGATGGCTACACCTTC.

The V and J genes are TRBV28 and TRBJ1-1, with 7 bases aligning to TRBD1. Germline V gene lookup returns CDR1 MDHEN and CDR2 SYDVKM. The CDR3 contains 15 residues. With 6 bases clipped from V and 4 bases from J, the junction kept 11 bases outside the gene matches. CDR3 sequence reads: CASRGREGASTEAFF. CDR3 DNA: TGTGCCAGCAGAGGGCGCGAGGGGGCTAGCACTGAAGCTTTCTTT. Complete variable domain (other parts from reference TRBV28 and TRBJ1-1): DVKVTQSSRYLVKRTGEKVFLECVQDMDHENMFWYRQDPGLGLRLIYFSYDVKMKEKGDIPEGYSVSREKKERFSLILESASTNQTSMYLCASRGREGASTEAFFGQGTRLTVV.

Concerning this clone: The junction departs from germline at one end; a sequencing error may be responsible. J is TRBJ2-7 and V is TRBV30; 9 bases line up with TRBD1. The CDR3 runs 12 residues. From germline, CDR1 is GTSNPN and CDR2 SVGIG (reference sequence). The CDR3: CAWSLTRDRVGF. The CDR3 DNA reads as TGTGCCTGGAGTTTAACACGGGACAGGGTAGGCTTC.

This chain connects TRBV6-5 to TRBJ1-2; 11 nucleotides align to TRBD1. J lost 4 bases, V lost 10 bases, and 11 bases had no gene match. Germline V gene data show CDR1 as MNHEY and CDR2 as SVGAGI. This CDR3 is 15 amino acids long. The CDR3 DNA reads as TGTGCCACCCAAATTAGGACAGGGGGCACCTATGGCTACACCTTC. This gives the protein CATQIRTGGTYGYTF.

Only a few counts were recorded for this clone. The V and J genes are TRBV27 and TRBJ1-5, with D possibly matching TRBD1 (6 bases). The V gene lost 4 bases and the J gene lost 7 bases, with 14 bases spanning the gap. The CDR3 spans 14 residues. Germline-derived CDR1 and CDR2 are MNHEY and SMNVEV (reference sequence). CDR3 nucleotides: TGTGCCAGCAGTTCAGTAGCACAGGGACAGCCCCAGCATTTT. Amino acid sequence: CASSSVAQGQPQHF.

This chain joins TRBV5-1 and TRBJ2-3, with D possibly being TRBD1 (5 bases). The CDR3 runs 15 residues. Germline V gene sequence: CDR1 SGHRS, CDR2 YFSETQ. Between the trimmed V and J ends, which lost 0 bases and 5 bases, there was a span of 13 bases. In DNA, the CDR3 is TGCGCCAGCAGCTTGGACAGGCCAAGAGTAGATACGCAGTATTTT. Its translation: CASSLDRPRVDTQYF.

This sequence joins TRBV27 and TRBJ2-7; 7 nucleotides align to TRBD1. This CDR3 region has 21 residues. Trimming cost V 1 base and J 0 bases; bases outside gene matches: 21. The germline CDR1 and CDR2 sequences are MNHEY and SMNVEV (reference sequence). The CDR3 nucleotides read TGTGCCAGCAGTTTATTAGACGGGACAGCCTCGAGAGCATTAGTCTCCTACGAGCAGTACTTC. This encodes CASSLLDGTASRALVSYEQYF.

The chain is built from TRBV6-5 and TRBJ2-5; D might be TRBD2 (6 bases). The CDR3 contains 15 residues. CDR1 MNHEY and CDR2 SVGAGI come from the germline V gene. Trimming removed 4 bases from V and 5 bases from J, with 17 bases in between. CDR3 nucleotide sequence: TGTGCCAGCAGTTTTGGAGGGGCAAAGAGGGAGACCCAGTACTTC. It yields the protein CASSFGGAKRETQYF.

CDR3 loop: CASRGLQGARGYTF. CDR3 DNA: TGTGCCAGCAGAGGACTACAGGGGGCGCGGGGCTACACCTTC. This sequence joins TRBV27 and TRBJ1-2, with 9 nucleotides matching TRBD1. Per the germline V gene, CDR1 is MNHEY and CDR2 is SMNVEV (reference sequence). The CDR3 has 14 residues. Trimming at V came to 6 bases and at J to 8 bases, leaving 10 bases not matched to a gene.

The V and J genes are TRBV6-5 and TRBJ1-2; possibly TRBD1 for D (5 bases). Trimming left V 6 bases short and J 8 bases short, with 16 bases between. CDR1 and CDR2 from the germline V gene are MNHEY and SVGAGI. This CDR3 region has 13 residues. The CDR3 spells CASRGGSRVGYTF. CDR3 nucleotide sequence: TGTGCCAGCAGGGGGGGGAGCAGGGTGGGCTACACCTTC.

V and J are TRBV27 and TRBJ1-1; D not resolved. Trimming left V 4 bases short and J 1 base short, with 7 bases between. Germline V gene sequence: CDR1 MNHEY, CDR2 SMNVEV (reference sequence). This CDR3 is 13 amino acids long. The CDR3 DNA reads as TGTGCCAGCAGTTGGACTCCGAACACTGAAGCTTTCTTT. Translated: CASSWTPNTEAFF.

CDR3 sequence reads: CAWSPSQRGNTDTQYF. CDR3 bases: TGTGCCTGGAGCCCGAGCCAGCGGGGGAACACAGATACGCAGTATTTT. The chain recombines TRBV30 with TRBJ2-3; 8 bases are shared with TRBD2. Germline assignment: CDR1 GTSNPN and CDR2 SVGIG (reference sequence). The CDR3 has 16 residues. Losses at the gene ends were 3 bases for V and 2 bases for J; bases not matched to a gene: 10.

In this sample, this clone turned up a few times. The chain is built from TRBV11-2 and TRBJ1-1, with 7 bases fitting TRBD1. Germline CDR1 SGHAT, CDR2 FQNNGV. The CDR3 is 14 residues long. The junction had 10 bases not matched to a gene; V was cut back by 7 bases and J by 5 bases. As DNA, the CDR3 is TGTGCCAGCACCATCGAGGGGGCGCGAACTGAAGCTTTCTTT. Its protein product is CASTIEGARTEAFF.

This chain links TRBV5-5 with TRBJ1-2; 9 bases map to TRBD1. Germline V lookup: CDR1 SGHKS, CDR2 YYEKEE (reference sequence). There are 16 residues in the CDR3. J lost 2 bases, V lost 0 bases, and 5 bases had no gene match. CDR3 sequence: CASSLAGQGRNYGYTF. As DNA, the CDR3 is TGTGCCAGCAGCTTGGCCGGACAGGGGCGGAACTATGGCTACACCTTC.

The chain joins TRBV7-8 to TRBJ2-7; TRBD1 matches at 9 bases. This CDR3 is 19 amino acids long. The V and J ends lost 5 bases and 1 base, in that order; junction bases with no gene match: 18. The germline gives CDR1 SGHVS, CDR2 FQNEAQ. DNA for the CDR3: TGTGCCAGCAGCGCGGGACAGGGCACAAATGTCGATACTTCCTACGAGCAGTACTTC. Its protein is CASSAGQGTNVDTSYEQYF.

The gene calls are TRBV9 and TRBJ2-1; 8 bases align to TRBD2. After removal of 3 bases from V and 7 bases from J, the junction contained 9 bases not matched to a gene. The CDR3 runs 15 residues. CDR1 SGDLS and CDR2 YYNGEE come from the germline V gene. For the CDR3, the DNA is TGTGCCAGCAGCGGAGGACTAGCCATATTGAATGAGCAGTTCTTC. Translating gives CASSGGLAILNEQFF.